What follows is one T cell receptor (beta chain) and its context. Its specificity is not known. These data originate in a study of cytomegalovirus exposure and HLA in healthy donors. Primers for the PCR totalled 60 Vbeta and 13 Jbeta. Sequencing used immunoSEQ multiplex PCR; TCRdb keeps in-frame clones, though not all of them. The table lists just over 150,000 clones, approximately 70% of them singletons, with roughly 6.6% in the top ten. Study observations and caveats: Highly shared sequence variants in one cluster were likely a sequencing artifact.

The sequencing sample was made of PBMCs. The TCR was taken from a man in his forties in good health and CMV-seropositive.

In DNA, the CDR3 is TGTGCCAGCAGTTACTCGGGGTCGGACAGGCGGGCTTTCTTT. It is translated as CASSYSGSDRRAFF. The chain combines TRBV6-5 with TRBJ1-1; 7 bases agree with TRBD1. Germline V gene sequence: CDR1 MNHEY, CDR2 SVGAGI. The CDR3 is made up of 14 amino acids. J gave up 11 bases and V 0 bases, and 9 bases lay outside the gene matches.